Below, 2 T cell receptor beta chains from the same sample are listed, as sequenced in a study of cytomegalovirus exposure and HLA in healthy donors. It was with 60 Vbeta and 13 Jbeta primers that the PCR ran. Here immunoSEQ multiplex PCR was the method, and the copy in TCRdb shows in-frame clones only, minus some. The sample has some 100,000 clones, about two thirds seen once. Input material: PBMCs. The receptors derive from a woman younger than 45 in good health and CMV-seropositive.

The chain uses TRBV28 and TRBJ1-2; TRBD1 matches 8 bases. J was trimmed by 7 bases and V by 3 bases; bases with no gene match: 7. The germline V gene has CDR1 MDHEN and CDR2 SYDVKM. CDR3 length: 14 amino acids. The CDR3 sequence: CASSLLQGEFGYTF. CDR3 DNA sequence: TGTGCCAGCAGTTTGTTACAGGGGGAATTTGGCTACACCTTC.

This chain links TRBV13 with TRBJ2-1; 7 nucleotides match TRBD1. V was clipped by 2 bases and J by 9 bases; unmatched bases: 1. The CDR3 consists of 12 residues. The germline gives CDR1 PRHDT, CDR2 FYEKMQ (reference sequence). The CDR3 DNA is TGTGCCAGCAGCTTAAGGGGGCCTGAGCAGTTCTTC. Translation gives CASSLRGPEQFF.